The 30 T cell receptor beta chains below come from one sample, sequenced in a study of Ad26.COV2.S vaccination and SARS-CoV-2 variants. Treatment given: about 20 received Ad26.COV2.S at low or high dose, single or two shots; roughly five received placebo; per-sample allocation not given. Day 63 following the first vaccine or placebo injection was when the samples were taken. Produced via immunoSEQ multiplex PCR; TCRdb's table is partial and in-frame only. This sample has roughly 680,000 clones, with around 92% found just once. The specimen was peripheral blood, collected in a trial of Ad26.COV2.S vaccine versus placebo. The receptors here all came from a person between 18 and 65 years old who received the Ad26.COV2.S COVID-19 vaccine or a placebo.

The chain employs TRBV5-8 and TRBJ1-6, with D hard to call. This CDR3 has 13 amino acids. Germline values: CDR1 SGHTS, CDR2 YDEGEE. V shed 0 bases and J shed 7 bases, with 5 bases lying between them. As DNA, the CDR3 is TGTGCCAGCAGCTTGGGAGGGAATTCACCCCTCCACTTT. Its translation: CASSLGGNSPLHF.

The rearrangement uses TRBV30 and TRBJ1-1; TRBD1 matches at 9 bases. Trimming cost V 0 bases and J 5 bases; bases outside gene matches: 4. The CDR3 runs to 14 residues. Germline V gene lookup returns CDR1 GTSNPN and CDR2 SVGIG (reference sequence). The CDR3 DNA reads as TGTGCCTGGAGTGTAACACAGGGGGCGACTGAAGCTTTCTTT. Protein sequence: CAWSVTQGATEAFF.

The chain joins TRBV25-1 to TRBJ2-3; D is unresolved. The V gene lost 2 bases and the J gene lost 2 bases, with 11 bases spanning the gap. The germline CDR1 and CDR2 sequences are MGHDK and SYGVNS. The CDR3 covers 15 residues. The CDR3 sequence is CASSEMGWPTDTQYF. CDR3 nucleotide sequence: TGTGCCAGCAGTGAAATGGGCTGGCCCACAGATACGCAGTATTTT.

The chain has TRBV19 and TRBJ1-5, with a possible D match to TRBD1 (5 bases). The CDR3 consists of 15 residues. V was pared by 0 bases and J by 4 bases, with 10 bases between. The V gene's germline CDR1 is LNHDA and CDR2 SQIVND (reference sequence). CDR3 in DNA: TGTGCCAGTAGTATAGATCCCAGACAGAATCAGCCCCAGCATTTT. The encoded protein is CASSIDPRQNQPQHF.

The chain recombines TRBV6-5 with TRBJ2-3; 8 bases line up with TRBD2. V trimming: 3 bases; J trimming: 4 bases; junction bases outside the gene matches: 6. Looked up from germline, CDR1 is MNHEY and CDR2 is SVGAGI. The CDR3 has 15 residues. For the CDR3, the DNA is TGTGCCAGCAGTTATTCGGGGGGGCCCGCAGATACGCAGTATTTT. It encodes CASSYSGGPADTQYF.

The V gene is TRBV24-1, the J gene TRBJ2-1; TRBD1 is a possible D gene (6 bases). V was shortened by 0 bases and J by 9 bases, with 14 bases between the two germline ends. Looked up from germline, CDR1 is KGHDR and CDR2 is SFDVKD. This CDR3 region has 15 residues. CDR3 sequence (DNA): TGTGCCACCAGTGATTTGCGGGACACCTCTGGTGAGCAGTTCTTC. The encoded protein is CATSDLRDTSGEQFF.

The genes are TRBV19 and TRBJ2-5, with 12 nucleotides matching TRBD2. This CDR3 contains 14 residues. The V gene end was trimmed by 5 bases and the J gene end by 4 bases; junction bases not matched to a gene: 2. Germline V gene lookup returns CDR1 LNHDA and CDR2 SQIVND (reference sequence). CDR3 DNA sequence: TGTGCCAGTAGTTCGGGACTAGCGGGAGAGACCCAGTACTTC. Its translation: CASSSGLAGETQYF.

This clone was seen once. This chain links TRBV6-2 or TRBV6-3 with TRBJ2-7; 9 bases align to TRBD1. This CDR3 has 15 amino acids. V trimming: 3 bases; J trimming: 5 bases; junction bases outside the gene matches: 8. Germline values: CDR1 MNHEY, CDR2 SVGEGT. CDR3 coding DNA: TGTGCCAGCAGTTATCGAGGGACAGGGTTACACGAGCAGTACTTC. This gives the protein CASSYRGTGLHEQYF.

The CDR3 here is CASSPGQGNQPQHF. CDR3 DNA: TGTGCCAGCAGCCCGGGACAGGGGAATCAGCCCCAGCATTTT. This rearrangement joins TRBV11-1 to TRBJ1-5; TRBD1 aligns across 10 bases. Germline CDR1 SGHAT, CDR2 FQDESV (reference sequence). V dropped 5 bases and J dropped 4; count of bases not matched to a gene: 2. The CDR3 is 14 residues long.

The chain recombines TRBV11-2 with TRBJ2-3; no reliable D call. V was cut by 5 bases and J by 1 base, with 1 base left in between. The CDR3 is 11 amino acids. The germline CDR1 and CDR2 sequences are SGHAT and FQNNGV. The DNA of the CDR3 is TGTGCCAGCAGCCGCACAGATACGCAGTATTTT. Translation: CASSRTDTQYF.

This clone was seen only a few times. This rearrangement joins TRBV7-2 to TRBJ2-7, with D unresolved. CDR1 is SGHTA, CDR2 FQGNSA, per germline. V was shortened by 5 bases and J by 4 bases, with 15 bases between the two germline ends. The CDR3 is 14 amino acids. The CDR3 is CASSHKRGRYEQYF. CDR3 sequence (DNA): TGTGCCAGCAGCCATAAGCGCGGCAGGTACGAGCAGTACTTC.

V gene TRBV14 combines with J gene TRBJ2-2; the D is unclear. This CDR3 comprises 12 residues. V dropped 5 bases and J dropped 7 bases, with 8 bases sitting between them. Germline CDR1 SGHDN, CDR2 FVKESK. Here the CDR3 DNA reads TGTGCCAGCAGCTTCCGTAGCGGGGAGCTGTTTTTT. Amino acids: CASSFRSGELFF.

The chain joins TRBV18 to TRBJ1-5, with TRBD1 matching over 7 bases. V lost 4 bases, J lost 4 bases, and 10 bases stayed unmatched. CDR1 and CDR2 from the germline V gene are KGHSH and LQKENI. CDR3 size: 16 residues. The CDR3 bases are TGTGCCAGCTCACTCACAGGGGCGCCTTTTAATCAGCCCCAGCATTTT. Encoded protein: CASSLTGAPFNQPQHF.

The CDR3 nucleotides read TGTGCCAGCAGCCCTCGCGGGGGCAGGACCGGGGAGCTGTTTTTT. Protein: CASSPRGGRTGELFF. V is TRBV7-9 and J is TRBJ2-2; tentative D call: TRBD2 (7 bases). Per the germline V gene, CDR1 is SEHNR and CDR2 is FQNEAQ (reference sequence). V gave up 5 bases and J gave up 5 bases, with 15 bases separating them. The CDR3 is made up of 15 amino acids. Variable domain in full (rest from reference TRBV7-9 and TRBJ2-2): DTGVSQNPRHKITKRGQNVTFRCDPISEHNRLYWYRQTLGQGPEFLTYFQNEAQLEKSRLLSDRFSAERPKGSFSTLEIQRTEQGDSAMYLCASSPRGGRTGELFFGEGSRLTVL.

The chain carries TRBV19 and TRBJ1-5; D not resolved. The CDR3 is 12 amino acids. V shed 1 base and J shed 7 bases, with 5 bases lying between them. Per germline, CDR1 LNHDA and CDR2 SQIVND (reference sequence). CDR3 sequence reads: CASSIVGQPQHF. The CDR3 region has the DNA TGTGCCAGTAGTATAGTAGGCCAGCCCCAGCATTTT.

The genes are TRBV7-9 and TRBJ1-4, with 8 bases that match TRBD1. The V segment lost 2 bases and the J segment 5 bases; nucleotides outside the gene matches: 10. CDR3 size: 17 residues. Germline-derived CDR1 and CDR2 are SEHNR and FQNEAQ (reference sequence). This CDR3 reads CASSLTGTGKWNEKLFF. The CDR3 DNA follows: TGTGCCAGCAGCTTAACCGGGACAGGAAAGTGGAATGAAAAACTGTTTTTT.

The V and J genes are TRBV7-2 and TRBJ2-7, with 8 positions matching TRBD1. The CDR3 length is 13 residues. CDR1 and CDR2 (germline): SGHTA, FQGNSA. V shed 4 bases and J 2 bases; nucleotides not matched to a gene: 1. The CDR3 here is CASSSQGAYEQYF. The DNA for the CDR3 is TGTGCCAGCAGCTCACAGGGGGCCTACGAGCAGTACTTC.

The chain is built from TRBV19 and TRBJ2-7; 14 nucleotides match TRBD2. The CDR3 consists of 16 residues. From germline, CDR1 is LNHDA and CDR2 SQIVND (reference sequence). With 5 bases clipped from V and 4 bases from J, the junction kept 7 bases outside the gene matches. This CDR3 reads CASSAAGTSGSYEQYF. As DNA, the CDR3 is TGTGCCAGTAGTGCGGCCGGGACTAGCGGGAGTTACGAGCAGTACTTC.

The V and J genes are TRBV19 and TRBJ2-7; D is perhaps TRBD1 (7 bases). From germline, CDR1 is LNHDA and CDR2 SQIVND (reference sequence). The CDR3 covers 15 residues. V was trimmed by 2 bases and J by 3 bases, leaving 14 bases between them. CDR3 region: CASSIQSGGLYEQYF. As DNA, the CDR3 is TGTGCCAGTAGTATACAGTCAGGGGGACTCTACGAGCAGTACTTC. Full variable domain (remainder filled in from reference TRBV19 and TRBJ2-7): DGGITQSPKYLFRKEGQNVTLSCEQNLNHDAMYWYRQDPGQGLRLIYYSQIVNDFQKGDIAEGYSVSREKKESFPLTVTSAQKNPTAFYLCASSIQSGGLYEQYFGPGTRLTVT.

This chain joins TRBV20-1 and TRBJ2-5, with D perhaps TRBD1 or TRBD2 (5 bases each). The CDR3 spans 10 residues. Trimming took off 5 bases at V and 4 bases at J, with 5 bases between the two ends. Germline CDR1 reads DFQATT; CDR2 reads SNEGSKA (reference sequence). The CDR3 DNA follows: TGCAGTGCTGGGGGAGAGACCCAGTACTTC. Protein: CSAGGETQYF.

J is TRBJ2-3 and V is TRBV14, with D unresolved. Germline CDR1 and CDR2: SGHDN and FVKESK. Trimming pared 0 bases from V and 7 bases from J, leaving 17 bases between. The CDR3 has 16 residues. As DNA, the CDR3 is TGTGCCAGCAGCCAAGAAGGTATCATGCGATGGAATACGCAGTATTTT. It is translated as CASSQEGIMRWNTQYF.

CDR3 loop: CASSYGHNTEAFF. The CDR3 region has the DNA TGTGCCAGCAGTTACGGACATAACACTGAAGCTTTCTTT. The J gene is TRBJ1-1, the V gene TRBV6-5, with D possibly being TRBD1 (5 bases). The V end was cut by 2 bases, the J end by 2 bases, with 6 bases between. Germline-derived CDR1 and CDR2 are MNHEY and SVGAGI. This CDR3 comprises 13 residues.

This sequence joins TRBV11-3 and TRBJ2-1; D assignment may be TRBD1 or TRBD2 (5 bases each). CDR1 is SGHNT and CDR2 is YENEEA in the germline V gene. The CDR3 length is 14 residues. V was trimmed by 0 bases and J by 9 bases, leaving 12 bases between them. CDR3 in amino acids: CASSLDYEGPEQFF. In nucleotides, the CDR3 is TGTGCCAGCAGCTTAGATTATGAGGGGCCTGAGCAGTTCTTC.

The V call is TRBV19, the J call TRBJ2-1, with 7 bases fitting TRBD1. The CDR3 has 12 residues. V lost 8 bases, J lost 8 bases, and 6 bases stayed unmatched. Germline assignment: CDR1 LNHDA and CDR2 SQIVND (reference sequence). CDR3 coding DNA: TGTGCCAGTGCACAGACAGGGTATGAGCAGTTCTTC. Encoded protein: CASAQTGYEQFF.

The V and J genes are TRBV21-1 and TRBJ2-6; the table assigns TRBD1, which was not confirmed against the DNA. TRBV21-1 represents a pseudogene. This CDR3 region has 19 residues. In DNA form, the CDR3 reads TGTGCCAGCAGCAAAGTGGGGGACAGTGGATTCTCTGGGGCCAACGTCCTGACTTTC. It encodes CASSKVGDSGFSGANVLTF.

V gene TRBV19 combines with J gene TRBJ2-5; no clear D gene. The V end lost 3 bases, the J end lost 7 bases, and 18 bases lay between the germline ends. Germline CDR1 reads LNHDA; CDR2 reads SQIVND (reference sequence). The length of the CDR3 is 15 residues. CDR3 region: CASSIRPPGQATQYF. CDR3 in DNA: TGTGCCAGTAGTATCCGGCCCCCGGGCCAGGCGACCCAGTACTTC. Variable domain in full (rest from reference TRBV19 and TRBJ2-5): DGGITQSPKYLFRKEGQNVTLSCEQNLNHDAMYWYRQDPGQGLRLIYYSQIVNDFQKGDIAEGYSVSREKKESFPLTVTSAQKNPTAFYLCASSIRPPGQATQYFGPGTRLLVL.

The chain carries TRBV24-1 and TRBJ2-5; no clear D gene. Trimming stripped 3 bases from V and 7 bases from J, with 8 bases between. This CDR3 has 12 residues. The germline CDR1 and CDR2 sequences are KGHDR and SFDVKD. The CDR3 loop is CATSDTLGTQYF. The CDR3 region has the DNA TGTGCCACCAGTGATACACTTGGGACCCAGTACTTC.

The chain joins TRBV4-3 to TRBJ1-4; the D gene is possibly TRBD1 (5 bases). Germline lookup yields CDR1 LGHNA and CDR2 YSLEER. CDR3 length: 16 amino acids. Trimming cost V 1 base and J 7 bases, with 16 bases left between them. CDR3 sequence (DNA): TGCGCCAGCAGCCAAGTTTGGGCGGGGCTAGGTGAAAAACTGTTTTTT. It specifies CASSQVWAGLGEKLFF.

V is TRBV19 and J is TRBJ2-2; TRBD1 matches 8 bases. The V gene end was trimmed by 7 bases and the J gene end by 1 base; junction bases not matched to a gene: 5. CDR1 and CDR2 (germline): LNHDA, SQIVND (reference sequence). The CDR3 is made up of 15 amino acids. CDR3 DNA sequence: TGTGCCAGTAAAACCGGGACAGGGAACACCGGGGAGCTGTTTTTT. This translates into CASKTGTGNTGELFF.

The rearrangement joins TRBV6-5 to TRBJ2-7; D perhaps matches TRBD1 (5 bases). V gave up 6 bases and J gave up 4 bases, with 16 bases separating them. CDR1 MNHEY and CDR2 SVGAGI come from the germline V gene. The CDR3 spans 14 residues. Here the CDR3 reads CASRRQGLLYEQYF. CDR3 in DNA: TGTGCCAGCAGGCGGCAGGGCCTCTTGTACGAGCAGTACTTC.